These T cell receptor beta chains were read from a single sample in a study of immune evolution from preneoplasia to lung adenocarcinoma. Measured with immunoSEQ multiplex PCR; TCRdb has only the in-frame clones, and not every one. The table includes some 15,000 clones, 70% to 90% detected once. Material for sequencing was FFPE minimally invasive lung adenocarcinoma tissue. The receptors were gathered from a person aged 65 to 79 with lung adenocarcinoma. CDR3s include the opening cysteine and the closing phenylalanine or tryptophan. D genes are given only for firm matches. Clone size, where shown, is once, few, many, or a class for clones that have expanded.

D gene: -; clone size: -; J gene: TRBJ1-1; V gene: TRBV7-6; CDR3 DNA: TGTGCCAGCAGCTTAGGGCAATTGAACACTGAAGCTTTCTTT; CDR3 protein: CASSLGQLNTEAFF
D gene: -; clone size: -; J gene: TRBJ2-2; V gene: TRBV28; CDR3 DNA: TGTGCCAGCAGTTCGAGGACCACCGGGGAGCTGTTTTTT; CDR3 protein: CASSSRTTGELFF
D gene: -; clone size: -; J gene: TRBJ1-6; V gene: TRBV6-1; CDR3 DNA: TGTGCCAGCAGTGAATCAGGGGCGAGTAATTCACCCCTCCACTTT; CDR3 protein: CASSESGASNSPLHF
D gene: -; clone size: -; J gene: TRBJ2-4; V gene: TRBV19; CDR3 DNA: TGTGCCAGTAGTTTAGGATTTAAAGCCAAAAACATTCAGTACTTC; CDR3 protein: CASSLGFKAKNIQYF
D gene: TRBD1; clone size: -; J gene: TRBJ2-1; V gene: TRBV11-2; CDR3 DNA: TGTGCCAGCCGGACAGGTACCTACAATGAGCAGTTCTTC; CDR3 protein: CASRTGTYNEQFF
D gene: -; clone size: few; J gene: TRBJ2-1; V gene: TRBV7-2; CDR3 DNA: TGTGCCAGCAGCTTACATTTCGAGACAGCATACAATGAGCAGTTCTTC; CDR3 protein: CASSLHFETAYNEQFF
D gene: -; clone size: -; J gene: TRBJ1-4; V gene: TRBV11-3; CDR3 DNA: TGTGCCAGCAGCTTAGATGAGGCAGACGGTAATGAAAAACTGTTTTTT; CDR3 protein: CASSLDEADGNEKLFF
D gene: TRBD1; clone size: -; J gene: TRBJ1-1; V gene: TRBV6-5; CDR3 DNA: TGTGCCAGCAGTAGACAGGGGGCGTATCCCACTGAAGCTTTCTTT; CDR3 protein: CASSRQGAYPTEAFF
D gene: -; clone size: few; J gene: TRBJ2-5; V gene: TRBV28; CDR3 DNA: TGTGCCAGCAGTCCACCGATCGGGACCCAGTACTTC; CDR3 protein: CASSPPIGTQYF
D gene: -; clone size: -; J gene: TRBJ2-3; V gene: TRBV11-2; CDR3 DNA: TGTGCTAGCAGCTTATTCGCTAGCCCCACAGATACGCAGTATTTT; CDR3 protein: CASSLFASPTDTQYF